One and the same sample provided the 12 T cell receptor beta chains below, sequenced in a study of control samples from healthy donors and cancer patients. Some clones are missing from TCRdb's copy, which holds only in-frame ones; the method was immunoSEQ multiplex PCR. The sample has approximately 94,000 clones; about 86% are singletons. Sequencing was done on a sample of blood. The origin of the receptors is a woman in her 50s in good health.

J is TRBJ2-7 and V is TRBV27; D is tentatively TRBD1 or TRBD2 (6 bases each). The germline V and J ends were trimmed by 4 bases and 3 bases, with 13 bases remaining between them. The CDR3 length is 14 residues. Germline values: CDR1 MNHEY, CDR2 SMNVEV (reference sequence). The CDR3 DNA is TGTGCCAGCAGTTGGGGGGCAGGGATCTACGAGCAGTACTTC. This gives the protein CASSWGAGIYEQYF.

The chain is built from TRBV7-2 and TRBJ2-2; TRBD1 matches 10 bases. The V gene's germline CDR1 is SGHTA and CDR2 FQGNSA. This CDR3 is 16 amino acids long. The V and J ends lost 5 bases and 3 bases, in that order; junction bases with no gene match: 6. The CDR3 nucleotides read TGTGCCAGCAGCGCCAGACAGGGGGCGGACACCGGGGAGCTGTTTTTT. Amino acids: CASSARQGADTGELFF.

V is TRBV7-2 and J is TRBJ1-3; D is ambiguous. Germline-derived CDR1 and CDR2 are SGHTA and FQGNSA. V gave up 2 bases and J gave up 4 bases, with 12 bases separating them. CDR3 length equals 15 residues. The CDR3, as DNA: TGTGCCAGCAGCTTATCCGTGACGGTGGGAAACACCATATATTTT. Its protein is CASSLSVTVGNTIYF. Full variable domain (rest looked up from reference TRBV7-2 and TRBJ1-3): GAGVSQSPSNKVTEKGKDVELRCDPISGHTALYWYRQSLGQGLEFLIYFQGNSAPDKSGLPSDRFSAERTGGSVSTLTIQRTQQEDSAVYLCASSLSVTVGNTIYFGEGSWLTVV.

This rearrangement joins TRBV6-1 to TRBJ2-3; D is tentatively TRBD1 or TRBD2 (5 bases each). Trimming left V 0 bases short and J 0 bases short, with 10 bases between. The CDR3 contains 16 residues. The germline V gene encodes CDR1 MNHNS and CDR2 SASEGT. Here the CDR3 reads CASSEAGGPSTDTQYF. CDR3 coding DNA: TGTGCCAGCAGTGAAGCTGGGGGACCTAGCACAGATACGCAGTATTTT.

V is TRBV28 and J is TRBJ2-7, with TRBD1 matching over 9 bases. Germline-derived CDR1 and CDR2 are MDHEN and SYDVKM. This CDR3 spans 15 amino acids. V was clipped by 3 bases and J by 6 bases; unmatched bases: 9. DNA of the CDR3: TGTGCCAGCAGTTTGGGGACCGGGACAGGGTTCGAGCAGTACTTC. As protein: CASSLGTGTGFEQYF.

This clone was seen a single time. The V gene is TRBV19, the J gene TRBJ2-7; D gene ambiguous. Trimming shortened V by 0 bases and J by 0 bases, and 15 bases separated the two germline ends. Germline V gene lookup returns CDR1 LNHDA and CDR2 SQIVND (reference sequence). This CDR3 region has 17 residues. CDR3 sequence reads: CASSIDIHGTYSYEQYF. CDR3 coding DNA: TGTGCCAGTAGTATAGATATACACGGCACATACTCCTACGAGCAGTACTTC. The full variable domain, with the rest looked up from reference TRBV19 and TRBJ2-7, is DGGITQSPKYLFRKEGQNVTLSCEQNLNHDAMYWYRQDPGQGLRLIYYSQIVNDFQKGDIAEGYSVSREKKESFPLTVTSAQKNPTAFYLCASSIDIHGTYSYEQYFGPGTRLTVT.

The chain recombines TRBV6-2 or TRBV6-3 with TRBJ1-4; the D gene is possibly TRBD1 (5 bases). There are 15 residues in the CDR3. Germline V gene data show CDR1 as MNHEY and CDR2 as SVGEGT. V dropped 5 bases and J dropped 4 bases, with 14 bases sitting between them. CDR3 region: CASSGQTAGNEKLFF. The CDR3 DNA sequence: TGTGCCAGCAGTGGTCAGACAGCCGGTAATGAAAAACTGTTTTTT.

The chain links TRBV27 to TRBJ1-2; the D is unclear. CDR1 is MNHEY, CDR2 SMNVEV, per germline (reference sequence). Trimming shortened V by 5 bases and J by 2 bases, and 12 bases separated the two germline ends. This CDR3 is built from 14 residues. The chain's CDR3 is CASSPLTKNYGYTF. The CDR3 coding sequence is TGTGCCAGCAGTCCCCTGACGAAGAACTATGGCTACACCTTC.

In its sample, this clone was seen once. The rearrangement joins TRBV7-8 to TRBJ2-7, with 7 bases fitting TRBD2. Germline CDR1 and CDR2: SGHVS and FQNEAQ. V lost 0 bases to trimming and J lost 12 bases; unmatched junction nucleotides: 14. This CDR3 region has 15 residues. CDR3 bases: TGTGCCAGCAGCTTAGCAATGGAAAGCGGGGCGGTGACGTACTTC. Translated, it gives CASSLAMESGAVTYF.

The chain recombines TRBV4-3 with TRBJ2-7; no clear D gene. This CDR3 region has 15 residues. V dropped 2 bases and J dropped 2 bases, with 13 bases sitting between them. Germline V gene lookup returns CDR1 LGHNA and CDR2 YSLEER. The CDR3 DNA is TGCGCCAGCAGCCAATACCGAGGCATTCCCTACGAGCAGTACTTC. Residues: CASSQYRGIPYEQYF.

In its sample, this clone was seen once. V and J are TRBV28 and TRBJ2-6; 8 nucleotides line up with TRBD1. CDR3 length: 15 amino acids. The J segment lost 4 bases and the V segment lost 11 bases, leaving 10 bases of the junction unmatched. Germline CDR1 is MDHEN and CDR2 is SYDVKM. The CDR3 coding sequence is TGTGCCGGCTCGGACAGGGTTTTGGGGGCCAACGTCCTGACTTTC. Protein: CAGSDRVLGANVLTF.

The chain combines TRBV18 with TRBJ1-3; no clear D gene. In germline, CDR1 is KGHSH, CDR2 LQKENI. V lost 1 base, J lost 2 bases, and 15 bases lay in between. The CDR3 spans 17 residues. CDR3 loop: CASSPRIGQLTGNTIYF. DNA of the CDR3: TGTGCCAGCTCACCACGGATCGGGCAGCTAACTGGAAACACCATATATTTT.